This T cell receptor beta chain is drawn from a study of shared clonotypes between healthy human individuals (TCRdb year 2020). Study-wide context: The cohort included a few men and a couple of women between 18 and 49 years of age. For each donor, three plates each were used for CD4 naive and CD4 memory, two plates were used for CD8 naive, and one plate was used for CD8 memory. Blood TCR repertoires of a handful of healthy adults were deeply sequenced to estimate repertoire size and the extent of clonotype sharing between individuals. To increase sequencing depth and limit assay-specific biases, TCR repertoire library preparation and sequencing were carried out by different laboratories using diverse techniques. Per donor, leukapheresis produced somewhere between about 0.94 and 9.5 billion PBMCs. The full study reports these points: Naive subsets generally had larger estimated clonotype richness than memory subsets. Compared with non-shared clonotypes, clonotypes shared by all four sorted-subset donors had higher generation probabilities. Because the study included a small number of donors, the genetic and exposure-history diversity represented was limited. Pairwise subsampling indicated that sequencing depth was expected to affect the degree of clonotype sharing among donors. Only blood was sampled, and tissue TCR repertoires likely differ from those in blood. When a handful of donors were compared, the shared fraction of clonotypes was roughly 4.8% for naive CD4, approximately 3.5% for naive CD8, 2% to 2.5% for memory CD4, and around 0.37% for memory CD8. Incomplete sequencing was indicated by rarefaction of sorted-subset datasets, despite the large sequencing depth.

Using the deep immunoSEQ assay, multiplex PCR amplified TCR CDR3 regions from genomic DNA. Extracted genomic DNA from each cell subset was distributed evenly across all wells of several immunoSEQ 96-well plates, and each plate was treated as a replicate. For sorted subsets, each replicate PCR was loaded with roughly 200 ng genomic DNA, equivalent to about 33,000 T cell genomes. The purified libraries were quantified using a Qubit 3.0 fluorometer, sized with a Bioanalyzer 2100, and then quantified again using the KAPA Library Quantification kit. Every immunoSEQ 96-well plate was sequenced on a dedicated single-read 150-cycle Illumina NextSeq 550 flow cell. The study's own analysis went as follows. Because the immunoSEQ output held only junctional sequences and lacked quality scores, the filtering could not match the filtering applied to full-length reads. Sequences were annotated with PyIR, a Python wrapper for IgBLAST v1.9, using IMGT germline references to assign V/J genes and CDR3. Reads with weak V/J assignments (E-value above 1e-6), missing CDR3, stop codons, out-of-frame junctions, or ambiguous translated residues were removed. V3J clonotypes were defined as sequences sharing the same inferred V gene, J gene, and CDR3 amino acid sequence. The percentage overlap between two repertoires was calculated by dividing the number of shared unique clonotypes by the size of the smaller repertoire. RTK rarefaction, the Chao1 estimator, and Recon v2.1 estimates of unobserved clonotypes were used to assess repertoire richness. Generation probabilities for all TCRbeta clonotypes obtained by the gDNA method from several donors were computed using OLGA. Sourced from immuneACCESS, this table was stored by TCRdb with only in-frame sequences that have V and J called. A share of the clones is absent; for the studies checked, an unresolved V gene accounts for under half, and the remainder has no known explanation. From that table come the V and J calls and clone size; the DNA was used to work out D and trimming. This sample lists 600,000 or so clones; around 95% were detected once. Together, the top ten hold approximately 0.11% of the sample.

In regard to this clone: Its cognate antigen has yet to be identified. No much larger clone exists at a distance of one base, and base qualities are not known.

For the CD8 naive samples, CD45RO-negative cells were positively selected for CCR7, yielding a CD45RA+CCR7+ population from which TemRA cells were excluded. Donors were healthy HIV-negative adults with no recently reported acute infections or vaccinations. All donors were Caucasian adults living in Nashville, Tennessee, USA. Blood was collected by leukapheresis, and PBMCs were isolated by Ficoll-Histopaque density gradient centrifugation and then cryopreserved in liquid nitrogen vapor phase. Purity and quantity of every magnetically sorted T cell population were checked by analytical flow cytometry. Genomic DNA was isolated from each sorted fraction and quantified by UV absorbance on a Nanodrop 2000c. Via the germline V gene, CDR1 is MDHEN and CDR2 SYDVKM. Including the terminal cysteine and phenylalanine, the CDR3 comprises 17 residues. Left in the record is the CDR3 DNA by itself, 51 bases read in frame from the first base. V lost 6 bases and J lost 2 bases; the stretch between them is 23 bases long.

The sequence joins TRBV28 to TRBJ2-7; the D gene is perhaps TRBD1, from 5 matching bases. Sequenced sample: naive CD8+ T cells sorted from blood. According to the study, the label for this sample's cell subset or site signals: CD45RA+CCR7+. The source of this sequence is a young woman in good health. The nucleotide sequence reads as follows: TGTGCCAGCAGCCAAAAGTTGTTTCTGGGGCGAACCTACGAGCAGTACTTC. Protein translation: CASSQKLFLGRTYEQYF.